This T cell receptor (beta chain) is from a study of blood T cell repertoires in COVID-19. The CDR3 runs 16 residues. Germline trimming cut 1 base from V and 6 bases from J; bases unmatched to any gene: 10. Looked up from germline, CDR1 is SGHTA and CDR2 is FQGNSA. TCRdb's table, derived via immunoSEQ multiplex PCR, lists solely in-frame clones and lacks some. The sample lists approximately 220,000 clones, 86% seen once, with around 4.5% in the top ten. Across 20 to 25 US areas, participants ranged in age from roughly 18 to 95 years. The study assigned cohorts using participant-reported clinical history.

The TCR sequence derives from a woman younger than 45 who had been exposed to COVID-19. What was sequenced was PBMCs or T cells enriched from blood (not recorded which). The chain has TRBV7-2 and TRBJ2-5, with TRBD2 identical over 8 bases. Here the CDR3 reads CASSLGAGSGGQTQYF. The DNA of the CDR3 is TGTGCCAGCAGCTTAGGGGCCGGAAGCGGGGGCCAGACCCAGTACTTC.